Listed below are T cell receptor beta chains from one sample, sequenced in a study of blood T cell repertoires in COVID-19. Profiled with immunoSEQ multiplex PCR; TCRdb holds only in-frame clones, not every one. The table lists 200,000 to 300,000 clones, about 68% of them singletons. The material sequenced was peripheral blood. These receptors were obtained from a woman older than 75 with acute or convalescent COVID-19. Each CDR3 is given without its conserved first and last residue. Fields, in order: clone size, V gene, CDR3 protein. A row's size may be missing; if present it is once, few, many or a size class.

size: few; V: TRBV19; CDR3: ASKDIDRHNEQF
size: few; V: TRBV27; CDR3: ASRLTGTGFTDTQY
size: .; V: TRBV2; CDR3: ASSESGYTGELF
size: .; V: TRBV7-6; CDR3: ASSQQGIATNEKLF
size: .; V: TRBV2; CDR3: ASMGGGQETQY
size: .; V: TRBV3-1/TRBV3-2; CDR3: ASSQMGAVRAGYT
size: .; V: TRBV18; CDR3: ASSPDRGQETQY
size: .; V: TRBV6-5; CDR3: ASTPQGGTGNTIY
size: .; V: TRBV9; CDR3: ASSVGTSGSYEQY
size: .; V: TRBV3-1/TRBV3-2; CDR3: ASSQVQSGYT
size: .; V: TRBV7-9; CDR3: ASSLAVGRTGDHGYT
size: .; V: TRBV6-6; CDR3: ASSYGTKNEQY
size: .; V: TRBV10-2; CDR3: ASNPDRGGYEQY
size: .; V: TRBV3-1/TRBV3-2; CDR3: ASSQNPPGGTNEKLF
size: .; V: TRBV29-1; CDR3: SVALPLATNEQF
size: .; V: TRBV7-2; CDR3: ASSSRLLSAEAF
size: .; V: TRBV19; CDR3: ASSIEGTNYGQPQH
size: .; V: TRBV27; CDR3: ASSLSRGYEQY
size: .; V: TRBV11-3; CDR3: ASSQTGADTQY
size: .; V: TRBV5-1; CDR3: ASSQTSGGTNEQF
size: .; V: TRBV9; CDR3: ASSVAPTGINEKLF
size: .; V: TRBV7-9; CDR3: ASSLLPGQKAF
size: .; V: TRBV6-5; CDR3: ASRYRGTALYGYT
size: .; V: TRBV5-6; CDR3: ASSAQDTRRGTQY
size: .; V: TRBV4-2; CDR3: ASSQGTAVNYGYT
size: .; V: TRBV2; CDR3: ASGPLVETQY
size: .; V: TRBV6-5; CDR3: ATSQTGNSNQPQH
size: .; V: TRBV3-1/TRBV3-2; CDR3: ASSRTGTGDEKLF
size: .; V: TRBV21-1; CDR3: ASSPRRGGFICQPQH
size: .; V: TRBV7-2; CDR3: ASSLMAGVGNTIY
size: .; V: TRBV13; CDR3: ASSYRGGGGQPQH
size: .; V: TRBV3-1/TRBV3-2; CDR3: ASSQAFGTGGEGYT
size: .; V: TRBV4-1; CDR3: ASSQPLRGGNEQF
size: .; V: TRBV3-1/TRBV3-2; CDR3: ASSGGGATNEKLF
size: .; V: TRBV5-4; CDR3: ASSWETSRSTDTQY
size: .; V: TRBV29-1; CDR3: SARTGGGTEAF
size: .; V: TRBV4-1; CDR3: ASSQGGLGRGVYGYT
size: few; V: TRBV11-1; CDR3: ASSLQYGMNTEAF
size: .; V: TRBV18; CDR3: ASSLRRDRDSGANVLT
size: .; V: TRBV5-4; CDR3: ASSFRNEIEAF
size: once; V: TRBV23-1; CDR3: ASSQTAEGLAAYEQY
size: .; V: TRBV6-6; CDR3: ASSPPGEPQH
size: .; V: TRBV19; CDR3: ASRKSGRQGNEKLF
size: once; V: TRBV4-1; CDR3: ASSHGDTRTGANVLT
size: .; V: TRBV10-3; CDR3: AISEQAMNTEAF
size: .; V: TRBV10-3; CDR3: AISDTRGTETQY